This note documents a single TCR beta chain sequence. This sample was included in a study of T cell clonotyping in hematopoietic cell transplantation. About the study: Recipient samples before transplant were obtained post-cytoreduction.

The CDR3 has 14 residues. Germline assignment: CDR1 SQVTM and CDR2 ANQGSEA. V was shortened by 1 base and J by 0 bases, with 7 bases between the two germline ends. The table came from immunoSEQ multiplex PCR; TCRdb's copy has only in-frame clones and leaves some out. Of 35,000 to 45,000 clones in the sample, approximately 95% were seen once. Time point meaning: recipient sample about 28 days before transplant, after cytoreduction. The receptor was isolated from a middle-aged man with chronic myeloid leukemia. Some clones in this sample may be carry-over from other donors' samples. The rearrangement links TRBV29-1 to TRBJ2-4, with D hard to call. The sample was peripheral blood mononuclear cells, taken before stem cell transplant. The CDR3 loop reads CSVEGVGAKNIQYF. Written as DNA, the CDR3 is TGCAGCGTTGAAGGGGTAGGAGCCAAAAACATTCAGTACTTC. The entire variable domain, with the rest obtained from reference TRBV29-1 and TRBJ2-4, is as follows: SAVISQKPSRDICQRGTSLTIQCQVDSQVTMMFWYRQQPGQSLTLIATANQGSEATYESGFVIDKFPISRPNLTFSTLTVSNMSPEDSSIYLCSVEGVGAKNIQYFGAGTRLSVL.